The present entry profiles one T cell receptor beta chain with its context. Its target is not known. The study ran its PCR with 60 Vbeta and 13 Jbeta primers. Some clones are missing from TCRdb's copy, which holds only in-frame ones; the method was immunoSEQ multiplex PCR. The sample lists about 120,000 clones, 75% occurring once. This sample was included in a study of cytomegalovirus exposure and HLA in healthy donors. Study-level points and caveats: The classifier reportedly diagnosed cytomegalovirus status with high specificity and sensitivity.

Germline CDR1 MDHEN, CDR2 SYDVKM. Unmatched junction bases numbered 12, after V lost 2 bases and J lost 6 bases. The CDR3 has 18 amino acids. The TCR sequence derives from a woman aged 40 to 50 in good health and CMV-seropositive. This rearrangement joins TRBV28 to TRBJ1-5; 11 nucleotides align to TRBD1. Specimen: PBMCs. As DNA, the CDR3 is TGTGCCAGCAGTTTAGAAGCCGGGACAGGGGGGTTTAGTCAGCCCCAGCATTTT. It specifies CASSLEAGTGGFSQPQHF.